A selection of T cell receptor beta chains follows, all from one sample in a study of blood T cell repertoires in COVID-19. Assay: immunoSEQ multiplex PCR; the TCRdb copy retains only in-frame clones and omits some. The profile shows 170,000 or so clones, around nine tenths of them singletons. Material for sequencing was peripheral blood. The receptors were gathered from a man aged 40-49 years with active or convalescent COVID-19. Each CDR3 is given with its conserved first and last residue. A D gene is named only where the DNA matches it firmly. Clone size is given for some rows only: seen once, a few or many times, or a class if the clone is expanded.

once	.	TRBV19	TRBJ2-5	CASGVGAETQYF	TGTGCCAGCGGGGTAGGTGCAGAGACCCAGTACTTC
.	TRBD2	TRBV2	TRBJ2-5	CASSDASGGAETQYF	TGTGCCAGCAGTGATGCTAGCGGGGGGGCGGAGACCCAGTACTTC
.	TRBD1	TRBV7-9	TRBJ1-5	CASSYYRGYQPQHF	TGTGCCAGCAGCTATTACAGGGGGTATCAGCCCCAGCATTTT
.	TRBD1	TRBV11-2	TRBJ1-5	CASSLQGDYQPQHF	TGTGCCAGCAGCTTACAGGGGGACTATCAGCCCCAGCATTTT
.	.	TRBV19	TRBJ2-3	CASSLAYTDTQYF	TGTGCCAGTAGTTTAGCGTACACAGATACGCAGTATTTT
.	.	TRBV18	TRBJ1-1	CASSPSIDRNTEAFF	TGTGCCAGCTCACCGTCTATCGACAGGAACACTGAAGCTTTCTTT
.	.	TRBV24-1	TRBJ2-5	CATSAGLSMGETQYF	TGTGCCACCAGTGCGGGACTCTCGATGGGGGAGACCCAGTACTTC
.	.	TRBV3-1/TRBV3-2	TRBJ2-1	CASSQVTYNEQFF	TGTGCCAGCAGCCAAGTCACCTACAATGAGCAGTTCTTC
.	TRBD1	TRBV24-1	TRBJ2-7	CATSAAGTGSHEQYF	TGTGCCACCAGTGCAGCCGGGACAGGGTCCCACGAGCAGTACTTC
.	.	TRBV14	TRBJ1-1	CASSSQGRPEAFF	TGTGCCAGCAGCTCCCAGGGGCGTCCTGAAGCTTTCTTT
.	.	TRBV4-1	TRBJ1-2	CASSDGPNYGYTF	TGCGCCAGCAGCGATGGGCCCAACTATGGCTACACCTTC
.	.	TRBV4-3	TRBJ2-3	CASSQDIQTDTQYF	TGCGCCAGCAGCCAAGATATACAGACAGATACGCAGTATTTT
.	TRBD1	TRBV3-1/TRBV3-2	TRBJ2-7	CASSPTGGYEQYF	TGTGCCAGCAGCCCGACAGGGGGCTACGAGCAGTACTTC
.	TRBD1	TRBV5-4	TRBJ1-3	CASSRTGSGNTIYF	TGTGCCAGCAGCCGGACAGGCTCTGGAAACACCATATATTTT
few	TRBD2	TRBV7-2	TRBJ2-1	CASRTSGVINEQFF	TGTGCCAGCCGAACTAGCGGGGTAATCAATGAGCAGTTCTTC
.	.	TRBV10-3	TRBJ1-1	CATKGSFTAHTEAFF	TGTGCCACCAAGGGGTCCTTTACAGCCCACACTGAAGCTTTCTTT